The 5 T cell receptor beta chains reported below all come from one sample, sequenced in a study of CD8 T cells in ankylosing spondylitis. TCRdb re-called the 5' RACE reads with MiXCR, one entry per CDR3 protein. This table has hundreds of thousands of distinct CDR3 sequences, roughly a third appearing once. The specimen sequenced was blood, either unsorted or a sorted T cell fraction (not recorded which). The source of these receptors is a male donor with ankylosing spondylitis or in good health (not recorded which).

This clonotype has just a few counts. The CDR3 protein is CASSGQGRSYNEQFF. CDR3 bases: TGTGCCAGCAGCGGACAGGGGAGATCCTACAATGAGCAGTTCTTC. The chain joins TRBV27 to TRBJ2-1; 9 positions match TRBD1. With 6 bases clipped from V and 1 base from J, the junction kept 4 bases outside the gene matches. From germline, CDR1 is MNHEY and CDR2 SMNVEV (reference sequence). The CDR3 totals 15 residues.

In DNA form, the CDR3 reads TGTGCCAGCTGGGGAGGGGGCTCTGGGGCCAACGTCCTGACTTTC. Protein sequence: CASWGGGSGANVLTF. The chain carries TRBV12-3 or TRBV12-4 and TRBJ2-6, with a weak D call TRBD2 (7 bases). This CDR3 region has 15 residues. Trimming shortened V by 8 bases and J by 0 bases, and 11 bases separated the two germline ends.

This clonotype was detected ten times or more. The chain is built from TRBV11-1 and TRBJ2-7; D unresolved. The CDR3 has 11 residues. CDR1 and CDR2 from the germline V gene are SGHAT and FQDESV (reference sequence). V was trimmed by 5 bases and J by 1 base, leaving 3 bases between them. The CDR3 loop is CASSASYEQYF. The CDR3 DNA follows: TGTGCCAGCAGCGCGTCCTACGAGCAGTACTTC.

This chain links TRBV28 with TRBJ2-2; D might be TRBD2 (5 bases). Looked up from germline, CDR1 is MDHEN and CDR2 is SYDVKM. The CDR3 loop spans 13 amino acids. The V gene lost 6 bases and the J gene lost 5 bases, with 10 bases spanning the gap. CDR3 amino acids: CASRPRGTGELFF. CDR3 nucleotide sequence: TGTGCCAGCAGGCCCCGGGGAACCGGGGAGCTGTTTTTT.

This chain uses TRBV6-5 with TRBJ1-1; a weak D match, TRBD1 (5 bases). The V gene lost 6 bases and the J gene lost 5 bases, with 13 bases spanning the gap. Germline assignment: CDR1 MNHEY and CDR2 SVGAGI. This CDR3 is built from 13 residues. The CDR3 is CASSFSGGTEAFF. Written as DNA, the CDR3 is TGTGCCAGCAGCTTCTCGGGGGGGACTGAAGCTTTCTTT.